This record concerns one T cell receptor (beta chain) sequence. The sample belongs to a study of blood T cell repertoires in COVID-19. Turning to the study itself: The analysed material was cDNA or gDNA that came from T cells, B-cell-depleted T cells, or PBMCs.

V dropped 6 bases and J dropped 1; count of bases not matched to a gene: 11. Germline V CDR1 and CDR2: LNHDA, SQIVND (reference sequence). The CDR3 is 17 amino acids. Authors' processing steps: Reference gene primer amplification in the assay estimated nucleated cell counts. Assay used: immunoSEQ multiplex PCR; TCRdb lists only in-frame clones, some missing. V, J and clone size were drawn from that table, and D and trimming were deduced from the DNA. The sample consists of about 140,000 clones, about 86% of them appearing once. This sequence joins TRBV19 and TRBJ1-5, with 8 bases fitting TRBD1. The sample taken for sequencing was peripheral blood. The TCR was taken from a human donor in a cohort sampled during active COVID-19. The CDR3 loop is CASRSQDRGWSNQPQHF. CDR3 nucleotide sequence: TGTGCCAGTAGAAGCCAAGACAGGGGATGGAGCAATCAGCCCCAGCATTTT.